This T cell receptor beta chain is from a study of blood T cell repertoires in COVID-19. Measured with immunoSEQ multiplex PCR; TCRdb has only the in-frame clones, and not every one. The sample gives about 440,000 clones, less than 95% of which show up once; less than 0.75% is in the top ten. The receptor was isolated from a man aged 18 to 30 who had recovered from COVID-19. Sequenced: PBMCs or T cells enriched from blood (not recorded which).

CDR3 DNA sequence: TGTGCCAGCAGCGGGGGTGGTTCCTACGAGCAGTACTTC. This sequence encodes CASSGGGSYEQYF. The V and J genes are TRBV25-1 and TRBJ2-7, with a tentative D call TRBD2 (6 bases). Looked up from germline, CDR1 is MGHDK and CDR2 is SYGVNS. The CDR3 loop spans 13 amino acids. Trimming cost V 6 bases and J 1 base, with 10 bases left between them.